These 23 T cell receptor beta chains share one sample of origin, sequenced in a study of T-cell reconstitution after alpha-beta-depleted transplantation in children. Unique molecular identifiers were built into the TCRbeta library. Each CDR3 protein is one row after TCRdb ran MiXCR on the PCR reads. This sample yields some 590,000 distinct CDR3 sequences, of which about 10% are seen a single time; 4% belongs to the top ten. The material was PBMCs from the stem cell graft donor, obtained from the stem cell graft. These receptors were obtained from a human donor who donated a stem cell graft to a child with acute myeloid leukemia.

This clonotype has ten or more counts. The rearrangement uses TRBV15 and TRBJ1-4; D remains unclear. V lost 1 base and J lost 4, with 7 bases in between. The CDR3 totals 14 residues. The germline gives CDR1 LNHNV, CDR2 YYDKDF (reference sequence). The CDR3 loop is CATSRGQNNEKLFF. The CDR3 coding sequence is TGTGCCACCAGCAGAGGACAAAATAATGAAAAACTGTTTTTT.

The chain uses TRBV11-2 and TRBJ2-7; 8 bases agree with TRBD2. CDR1 and CDR2 from the germline V gene are SGHAT and FQNNGV. This CDR3 is 15 amino acids long. V dropped 3 bases and J dropped 0; count of bases not matched to a gene: 4. The CDR3 is CASSLFSGASYEQYF. DNA of the CDR3: TGTGCCAGCAGCTTGTTTAGCGGGGCCTCCTACGAGCAGTACTTC. The full variable domain, rest sourced from reference TRBV11-2 and TRBJ2-7, is EAGVAQSPRYKIIEKRQSVAFWCNPISGHATLYWYQQILGQGPKLLIQFQNNGVVDDSQLPKDRFSAERLKGVDSTLKIQPAKLEDSAVYLCASSLFSGASYEQYFGPGTRLTVT.

In this sample, this clonotype turned up many times. The CDR3 DNA sequence: TGTGCCAGCAGTTTAATAGGGGCTCTAGCCAAAAACATTCAGTACTTC. The encoded protein is CASSLIGALAKNIQYF. The gene calls are TRBV28 and TRBJ2-4; a possible D gene is TRBD1 (5 bases). V gave up 2 bases and J gave up 0 bases, with 11 bases separating them. CDR3 length: 16 amino acids. Germline CDR1 MDHEN, CDR2 SYDVKM.

This clonotype appeared many times. This chain links TRBV6-6 with TRBJ2-7, with no clear D. CDR3 length equals 13 residues. Trimming took off 1 base at V and 6 bases at J, with 10 bases between the two ends. Germline lookup yields CDR1 MNHNY and CDR2 SVGAGI (reference sequence). The CDR3 sequence: CASSYLGSGEQYF. The CDR3, as DNA: TGTGCCAGCAGTTACTTGGGATCTGGCGAGCAGTACTTC.

This clonotype was observed many times. This chain links TRBV12-3 or TRBV12-4 with TRBJ2-3; 7 nucleotides line up with TRBD2. V gave up 5 bases and J gave up 0 bases; unmatched junction bases: 8. This CDR3 contains 16 residues. CDR3: CASSPRVAGSTDTQYF. The CDR3, as DNA: TGTGCCAGCAGTCCCCGAGTAGCGGGTAGCACAGATACGCAGTATTTT.

This clonotype was observed a few times. The chain links TRBV12-3 or TRBV12-4 to TRBJ1-5; possibly TRBD1 for D (6 bases). Trimming cost V 7 bases and J 7 bases, with 14 bases left between them. The CDR3 contains 13 residues. The CDR3 loop is CASTLGGDQPQHF. The CDR3, as DNA: TGTGCCAGCACCCTAGGGGGGGACCAGCCCCAGCATTTT.

This clonotype was detected ten times or more. The J gene is TRBJ2-5, the V gene TRBV20-1; a possible D gene is TRBD2 (6 bases). The CDR3 has 15 residues. CDR1 DFQATT and CDR2 SNEGSKA come from the germline V gene (reference sequence). The germline V and J ends were trimmed by 3 bases and 3 bases, with 17 bases remaining between them. The CDR3 is CSARATRARKETQYF. CDR3 sequence (DNA): TGCAGTGCTAGGGCGACTAGGGCCCGCAAAGAGACCCAGTACTTC.

This clonotype was seen repeatedly, ten times or more. This chain uses TRBV29-1 with TRBJ2-5; 11 nucleotides match TRBD1. V was clipped by 6 bases and J by 5 bases; unmatched bases: 11. Germline V lookup: CDR1 SQVTM, CDR2 ANQGSEA. The CDR3 spans 15 residues. The CDR3 loop is CSVAGTGGFGETQYF. CDR3 DNA sequence: TGCAGCGTCGCAGGGACAGGGGGTTTTGGGGAGACCCAGTACTTC.

The genes are TRBV12-3 or TRBV12-4 and TRBJ2-7; D unclear. The CDR3 spans 17 residues. Between the trimmed V and J ends, which lost 0 bases and 3 bases, there was a span of 18 bases. CDR3 coding DNA: TGTGCCAGCAGTTTAGCGCGGCAGGCATATACAAACTACGAGCAGTACTTC. Its protein product is CASSLARQAYTNYEQYF.

The chain is built from TRBV12-3 or TRBV12-4 and TRBJ2-7, with 9 bases fitting TRBD1. The CDR3 covers 15 residues. The V segment lost 6 bases and the J segment 2 bases; nucleotides outside the gene matches: 8. CDR3 DNA sequence: TGTGCCAGCAGCCTCACAGGGGGCCTCGCCTACGAGCAGTACTTC. It is translated as CASSLTGGLAYEQYF.

The chain carries TRBV15 and TRBJ1-1, with 8 bases aligning to TRBD1. Germline loops: CDR1 LNHNV, CDR2 YYDKDF (reference sequence). The V and J ends lost 0 bases and 1 base, in that order; junction bases with no gene match: 1. The CDR3 is 15 amino acids. CDR3 in amino acids: CATSRETGGNTEAFF. DNA of the CDR3: TGTGCCACCAGCAGAGAAACAGGGGGGAACACTGAAGCTTTCTTT.

Details on this clonotype: At one boundary the junction diverges from the germline segment, which might be a read error. The DNA for the CDR3 is TGTGCCAGCAGCCAGGCCGGACTAGCGGAAACCGGGGAGCGGTTTTTT. This sequence encodes CASSQAGLAETGERFF. The rearrangement uses TRBV4-2 and TRBJ2-2; 10 bases match TRBD2. Germline CDR1 is LGHNA and CDR2 is YNFKEQ. The CDR3 is 16 amino acids.

The chain joins TRBV6-1 to TRBJ2-7, with TRBD2 as a possible D gene (6 bases). With 8 bases removed from V and 2 bases from J, the gap between germline ends came to 22 bases. There are 16 residues in the CDR3. Germline loops: CDR1 MNHNS, CDR2 SASEGT. The CDR3 DNA is TGTGCCAGCCGTGGCTCACCCTTCGGAGGGGCCTACGAGCAGTACTTC. Protein product: CASRGSPFGGAYEQYF.

There are many counts of this clonotype. V and J are TRBV5-1 and TRBJ2-1; D is tentatively TRBD1 or TRBD2 (6 bases each). Trimming shortened V by 0 bases and J by 7 bases, and 11 bases separated the two germline ends. This CDR3 is built from 14 residues. The V gene's germline CDR1 is SGHRS and CDR2 YFSETQ. The CDR3 sequence is CASSLVGGRNEQFF. Written as DNA, the CDR3 is TGCGCCAGCAGCTTGGTGGGGGGCAGGAATGAGCAGTTCTTC.

This clonotype has at least ten counts. The CDR3 is CASSLGGYSNQPQHF. CDR3 in DNA: TGTGCCAGCAGTTTAGGGGGGTATAGCAATCAGCCCCAGCATTTT. The chain uses TRBV12-3 or TRBV12-4 and TRBJ1-5; D is perhaps TRBD1 (5 bases). Deletions cut 1 base from V and 0 bases from J, with 7 bases between. The CDR3 has 15 amino acids.

The genes are TRBV5-1 and TRBJ2-7; 8 bases fit TRBD1. V lost 5 bases to trimming and J lost 5 bases; unmatched junction nucleotides: 9. Per germline, CDR1 SGHRS and CDR2 YFSETQ. The CDR3 is made up of 14 amino acids. The CDR3: CASREQGARDEQYF. CDR3 nucleotides: TGCGCCAGCAGGGAGCAGGGGGCGCGGGACGAGCAGTACTTC.

The chain is built from TRBV3-1 and TRBJ1-4; D gene unclear. The germline V gene has CDR1 LGHDT and CDR2 YNNKEL (reference sequence). Trimming removed 10 bases from V and 0 bases from J, with 24 bases in between. CDR3 size: 18 residues. CDR3 amino acids: CAICLILRRGATNEKLFF. In DNA, the CDR3 is TGTGCCATCTGTTTAATACTTCGTCGGGGAGCAACTAATGAAAAACTGTTTTTT.

This clonotype has at least ten counts. The CDR3 bases are TGTGCCAGCAGGAGAGGCGGGAGTTCCCACGAGCAGTACTTC. Translation: CASRRGGSSHEQYF. The chain combines TRBV14 with TRBJ2-7; 7 bases match TRBD2. CDR1 is SGHDN and CDR2 is FVKESK in the germline V gene. The CDR3 loop spans 14 amino acids. Trimming took 6 bases from V and 5 from J; bases not matched to a gene: 10.

This clonotype was observed a few times. The chain recombines TRBV6-1 with TRBJ2-5; 9 bases line up with TRBD1. The V segment lost 7 bases and the J segment 0 bases; nucleotides outside the gene matches: 9. The CDR3 consists of 16 residues. Germline CDR1 MNHNS, CDR2 SASEGT. The CDR3 region has the DNA TGTGCCAGCACACGTACAGGGGGCGCCAACCAAGAGACCCAGTACTTC. Its translation is CASTRTGGANQETQYF.

This clonotype was detected ten times or more. The chain is built from TRBV20-1 and TRBJ1-1; 8 positions agree with TRBD1. From germline, CDR1 is DFQATT and CDR2 SNEGSKA (reference sequence). The CDR3 is made up of 14 amino acids. The CDR3 nucleotides are TGCAGCGCCGGTCCCGGGACAGGGAACACTGAAGCTTTCTTT. Protein sequence: CSAGPGTGNTEAFF.

This clonotype is a singleton in its sample. The chain recombines TRBV20-1 with TRBJ2-1, with 9 bases aligning to TRBD2. The CDR3 is 15 residues long. Germline values: CDR1 DFQATT, CDR2 SNEGSKA (reference sequence). The CDR3 coding sequence is TGCTGCGCTAGAGCCCCTAGCGGGGACATACAAGAGCAGTTCTTC. Translation: CCARAPSGDIQEQFF.

This chain uses TRBV29-1 with TRBJ2-5; D gene uncertain. This CDR3 spans 12 amino acids. V was clipped by 6 bases and J by 2 bases, with 10 bases between them. Germline V CDR1 and CDR2: SQVTM, ANQGSEA. The CDR3 loop is CSVLTLQETQYF. CDR3 DNA: TGCAGCGTATTGACCTTACAAGAGACCCAGTACTTC.

This clonotype has only a few counts. The chain carries TRBV6-5 and TRBJ2-1; 9 positions agree with TRBD2. This CDR3 comprises 16 residues. CDR1 MNHEY and CDR2 SVGAGI come from the germline V gene. J lost 3 bases, V lost 2 bases, and 5 bases had no gene match. The CDR3 is CASSYALAGYYNEQFF. CDR3 in DNA: TGTGCCAGCAGTTACGCACTAGCGGGCTACTACAATGAGCAGTTCTTC.